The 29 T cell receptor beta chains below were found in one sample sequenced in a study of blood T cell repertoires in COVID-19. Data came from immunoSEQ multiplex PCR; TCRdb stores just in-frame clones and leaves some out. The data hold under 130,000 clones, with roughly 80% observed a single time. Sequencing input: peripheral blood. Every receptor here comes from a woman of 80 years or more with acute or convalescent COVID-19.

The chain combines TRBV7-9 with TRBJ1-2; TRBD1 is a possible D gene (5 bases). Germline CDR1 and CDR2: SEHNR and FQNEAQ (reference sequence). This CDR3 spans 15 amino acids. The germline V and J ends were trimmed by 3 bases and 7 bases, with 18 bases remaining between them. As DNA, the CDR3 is TGTGCCAGCAGCTTCAGCAGGGAAGGTCTTGGTGGCTACACCTTC. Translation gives CASSFSREGLGGYTF.

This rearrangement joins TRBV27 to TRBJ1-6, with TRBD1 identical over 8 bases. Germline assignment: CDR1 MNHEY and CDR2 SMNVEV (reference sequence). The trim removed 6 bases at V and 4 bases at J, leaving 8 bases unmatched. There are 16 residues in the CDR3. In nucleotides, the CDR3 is TGTGCCAGCAGCCAACTTAGGACAGGGTATAATTCACCCCTCCACTTT. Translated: CASSQLRTGYNSPLHF.

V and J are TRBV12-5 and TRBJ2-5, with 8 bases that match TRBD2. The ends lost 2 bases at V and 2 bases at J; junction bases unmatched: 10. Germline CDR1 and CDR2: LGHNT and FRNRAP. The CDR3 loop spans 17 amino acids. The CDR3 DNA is TGTGCTAGTGGTTTGTCTTTGGGGGTAGCGGGGCAAGAGACCCAGTACTTC. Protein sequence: CASGLSLGVAGQETQYF. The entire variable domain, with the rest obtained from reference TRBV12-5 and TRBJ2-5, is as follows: DARVTQTPRHKVTEMGQEVTMRCQPILGHNTVFWYRQTMMQGLELLAYFRNRAPLDDSGMPKDRFSAEMPDATLATLKIQPSEPRDSAVYFCASGLSLGVAGQETQYFGPGTRLLVL.

The CDR3 nucleotides are TGTGCCAGCACCACGCAGGGACTGTCCTACGAGCAGTACTTC. This gives the protein CASTTQGLSYEQYF. The chain couples TRBV28 to TRBJ2-7; tentatively, D is TRBD2 (6 bases). V was pared by 7 bases and J by 1 base, with 14 bases between. This CDR3 is built from 14 residues. The germline gives CDR1 MDHEN, CDR2 SYDVKM. The whole variable domain, filled in from reference TRBV28 and TRBJ2-7, reads DVKVTQSSRYLVKRTGEKVFLECVQDMDHENMFWYRQDPGLGLRLIYFSYDVKMKEKGDIPEGYSVSREKKERFSLILESASTNQTSMYLCASTTQGLSYEQYFGPGTRLTVT.

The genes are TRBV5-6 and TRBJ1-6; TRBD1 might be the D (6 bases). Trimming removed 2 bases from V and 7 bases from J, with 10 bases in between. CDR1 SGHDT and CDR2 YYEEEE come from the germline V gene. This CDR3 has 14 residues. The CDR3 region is CASSLPTGNSPLHF. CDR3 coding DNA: TGTGCCAGCAGCTTACCTACAGGGAATTCACCCCTCCACTTT.

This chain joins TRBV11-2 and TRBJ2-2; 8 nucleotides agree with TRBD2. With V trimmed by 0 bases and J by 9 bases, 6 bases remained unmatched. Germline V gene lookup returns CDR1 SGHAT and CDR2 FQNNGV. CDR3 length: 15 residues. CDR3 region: CASSLDISGSRELFF. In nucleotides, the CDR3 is TGTGCCAGCAGCTTAGATATCAGCGGGAGCCGGGAGCTGTTTTTT.

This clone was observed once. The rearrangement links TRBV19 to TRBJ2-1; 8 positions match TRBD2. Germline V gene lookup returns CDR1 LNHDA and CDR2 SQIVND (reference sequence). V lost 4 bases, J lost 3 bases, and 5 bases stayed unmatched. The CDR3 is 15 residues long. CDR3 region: CASSTLAGNYNEQFF. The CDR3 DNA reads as TGTGCCAGTAGTACTTTAGCGGGAAACTACAATGAGCAGTTCTTC.

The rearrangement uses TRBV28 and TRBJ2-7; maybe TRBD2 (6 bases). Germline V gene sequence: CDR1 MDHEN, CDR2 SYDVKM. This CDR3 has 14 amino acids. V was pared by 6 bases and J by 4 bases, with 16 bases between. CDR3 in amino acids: CASRSARERYEQYF. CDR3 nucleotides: TGTGCCAGCAGATCCGCGCGGGAAAGGTACGAGCAGTACTTC.

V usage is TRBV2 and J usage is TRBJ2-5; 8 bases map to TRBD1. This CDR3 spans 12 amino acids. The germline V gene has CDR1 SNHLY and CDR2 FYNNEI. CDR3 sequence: CAWTGNQETQYF. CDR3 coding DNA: TGTGCTTGGACAGGGAACCAAGAGACCCAGTACTTC.

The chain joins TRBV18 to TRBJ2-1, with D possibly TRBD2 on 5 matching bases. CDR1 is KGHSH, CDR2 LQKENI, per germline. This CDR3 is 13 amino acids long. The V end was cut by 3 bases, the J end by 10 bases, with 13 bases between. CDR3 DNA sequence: TGTGCCAGCTCACCGACGAGGGAGAGGGAGCAGTTCTTC. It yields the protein CASSPTREREQFF.

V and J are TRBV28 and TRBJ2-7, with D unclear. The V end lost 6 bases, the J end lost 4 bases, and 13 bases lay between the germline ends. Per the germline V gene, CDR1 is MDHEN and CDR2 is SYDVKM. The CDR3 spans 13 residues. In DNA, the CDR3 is TGTGCCAGCAGCCTAGTGGCGCGTTACGAGCAGTACTTC. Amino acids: CASSLVARYEQYF. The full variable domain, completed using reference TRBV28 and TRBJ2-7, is DVKVTQSSRYLVKRTGEKVFLECVQDMDHENMFWYRQDPGLGLRLIYFSYDVKMKEKGDIPEGYSVSREKKERFSLILESASTNQTSMYLCASSLVARYEQYFGPGTRLTVT.

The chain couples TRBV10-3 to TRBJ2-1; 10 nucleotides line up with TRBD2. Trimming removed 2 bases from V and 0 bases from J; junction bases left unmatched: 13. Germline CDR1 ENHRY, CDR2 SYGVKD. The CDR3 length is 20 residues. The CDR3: CAISERISGGGSSSYNEQFF. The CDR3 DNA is TGTGCCATCAGTGAGCGAATCAGCGGGGGGGGGAGCAGCTCCTACAATGAGCAGTTCTTC.

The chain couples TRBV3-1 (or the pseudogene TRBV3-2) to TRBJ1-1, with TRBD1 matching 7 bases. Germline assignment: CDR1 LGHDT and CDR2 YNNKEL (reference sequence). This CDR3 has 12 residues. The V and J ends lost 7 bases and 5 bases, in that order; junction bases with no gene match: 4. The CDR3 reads CASKGAGTEAFF. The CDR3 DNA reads TGTGCCAGCAAGGGGGCGGGGACTGAAGCTTTCTTT.

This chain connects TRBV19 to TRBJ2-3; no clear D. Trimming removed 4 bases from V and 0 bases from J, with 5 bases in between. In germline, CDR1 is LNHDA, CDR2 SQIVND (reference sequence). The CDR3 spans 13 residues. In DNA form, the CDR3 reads TGTGCCAGTAGTAGGCCCAGCACAGATACGCAGTATTTT. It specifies CASSRPSTDTQYF.

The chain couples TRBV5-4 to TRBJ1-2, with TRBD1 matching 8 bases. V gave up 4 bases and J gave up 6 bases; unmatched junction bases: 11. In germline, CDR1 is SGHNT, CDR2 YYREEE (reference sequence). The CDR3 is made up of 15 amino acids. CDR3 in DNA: TGTGCCAGCAGCATTGGACAGGGAAGGCCTGATGGCTACACCTTC. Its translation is CASSIGQGRPDGYTF.

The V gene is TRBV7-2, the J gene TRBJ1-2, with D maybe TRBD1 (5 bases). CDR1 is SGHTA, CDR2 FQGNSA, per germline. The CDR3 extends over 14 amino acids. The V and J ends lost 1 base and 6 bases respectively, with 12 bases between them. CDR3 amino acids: CASSLDAGRDGYTF. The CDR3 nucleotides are TGTGCCAGCAGCTTAGACGCAGGGAGGGATGGCTACACCTTC.

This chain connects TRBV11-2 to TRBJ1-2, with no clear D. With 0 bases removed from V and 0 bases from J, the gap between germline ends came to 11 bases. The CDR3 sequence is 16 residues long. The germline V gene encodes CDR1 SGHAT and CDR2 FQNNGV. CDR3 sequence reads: CASSLEAVAANYGYTF. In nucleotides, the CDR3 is TGTGCCAGCAGCTTAGAAGCGGTAGCGGCTAACTATGGCTACACCTTC. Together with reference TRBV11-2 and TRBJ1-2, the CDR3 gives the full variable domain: EAGVAQSPRYKIIEKRQSVAFWCNPISGHATLYWYQQILGQGPKLLIQFQNNGVVDDSQLPKDRFSAERLKGVDSTLKIQPAKLEDSAVYLCASSLEAVAANYGYTFGSGTRLTVV.

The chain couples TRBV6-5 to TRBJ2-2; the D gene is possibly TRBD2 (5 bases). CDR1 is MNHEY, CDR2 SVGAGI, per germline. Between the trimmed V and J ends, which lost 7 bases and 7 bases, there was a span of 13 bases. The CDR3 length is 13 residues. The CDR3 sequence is CASIIARGGELFF. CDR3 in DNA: TGTGCCAGCATTATCGCCCGGGGCGGGGAGCTGTTTTTT.

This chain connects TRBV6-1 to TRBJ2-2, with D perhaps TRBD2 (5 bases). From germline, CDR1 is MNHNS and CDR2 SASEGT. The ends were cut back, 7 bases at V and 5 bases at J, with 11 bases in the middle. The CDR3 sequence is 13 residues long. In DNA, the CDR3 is TGTGCCAGCAATACGAGGGTGACCGGGGAGCTGTTTTTT. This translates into CASNTRVTGELFF.

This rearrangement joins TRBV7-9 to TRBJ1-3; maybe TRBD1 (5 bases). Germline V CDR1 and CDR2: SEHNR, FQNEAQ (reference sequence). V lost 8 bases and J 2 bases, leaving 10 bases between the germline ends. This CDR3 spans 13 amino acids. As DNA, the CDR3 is TGTGCCAGCGGGGACTTCGCTGGAAACACCATATATTTT. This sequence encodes CASGDFAGNTIYF.

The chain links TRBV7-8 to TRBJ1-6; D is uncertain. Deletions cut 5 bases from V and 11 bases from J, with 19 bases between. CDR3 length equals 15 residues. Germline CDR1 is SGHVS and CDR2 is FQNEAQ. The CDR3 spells CASSAPSRGAAPLHF. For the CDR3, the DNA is TGTGCCAGCAGCGCCCCGAGTCGGGGTGCAGCACCCCTCCACTTT.

The DNA for the CDR3 is TGCGCCAGCAGGGGGGGGGACTCCTACGAGCAGTACGTC. Amino acid sequence: CASRGGDSYEQYV. V is TRBV10-2 and J is TRBJ2-7; 7 bases line up with TRBD2. Germline V gene data show CDR1 as WSHSY and CDR2 as SAAADI. The length of the CDR3 is 13 residues. J lost 0 bases, V lost 6 bases, and 2 bases had no gene match.

The CDR3 reads CAIGQNQPQHF. The CDR3 DNA reads as TGTGCCATCGGGCAGAATCAGCCCCAGCATTTT. V is TRBV10-3 and J is TRBJ1-5; D not resolved. Deletions cut 8 bases from V and 4 bases from J, with 6 bases between. The CDR3 is made up of 11 amino acids. Germline CDR1 ENHRY, CDR2 SYGVKD.

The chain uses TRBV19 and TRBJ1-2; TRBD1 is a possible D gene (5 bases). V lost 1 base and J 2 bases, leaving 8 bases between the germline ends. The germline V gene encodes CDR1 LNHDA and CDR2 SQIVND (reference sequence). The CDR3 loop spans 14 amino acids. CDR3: CASSIGGRNYGYTF. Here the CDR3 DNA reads TGTGCCAGTAGTATAGGGGGCCGGAACTATGGCTACACCTTC.

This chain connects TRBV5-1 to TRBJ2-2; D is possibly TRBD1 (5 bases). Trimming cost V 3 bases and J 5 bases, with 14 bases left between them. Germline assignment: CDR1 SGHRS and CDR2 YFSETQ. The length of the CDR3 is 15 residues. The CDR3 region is CASSSVQGRTGELFF. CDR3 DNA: TGCGCCAGCAGCTCCGTTCAGGGCAGGACCGGGGAGCTGTTTTTT.

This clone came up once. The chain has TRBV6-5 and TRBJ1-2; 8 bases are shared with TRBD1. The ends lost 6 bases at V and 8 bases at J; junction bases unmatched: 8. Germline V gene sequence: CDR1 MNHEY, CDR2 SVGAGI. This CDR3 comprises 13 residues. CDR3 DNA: TGTGCCAGCAGGGGACAGGACGCAGGGGGCTACACCTTC. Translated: CASRGQDAGGYTF.

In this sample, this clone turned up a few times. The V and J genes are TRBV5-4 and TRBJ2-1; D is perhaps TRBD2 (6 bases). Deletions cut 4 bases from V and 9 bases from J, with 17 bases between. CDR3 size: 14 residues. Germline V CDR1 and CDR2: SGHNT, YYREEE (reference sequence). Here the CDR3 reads CASSRDWEKAEQFF. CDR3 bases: TGTGCCAGCAGCCGGGACTGGGAGAAAGCTGAGCAGTTCTTC.

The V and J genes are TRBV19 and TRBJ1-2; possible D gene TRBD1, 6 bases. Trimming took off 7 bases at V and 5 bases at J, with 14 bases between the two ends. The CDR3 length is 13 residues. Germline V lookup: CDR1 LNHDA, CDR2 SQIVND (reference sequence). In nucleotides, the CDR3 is TGTGCCAGTATGCGGACAGCTGCTTATGGCTACACCTTC. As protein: CASMRTAAYGYTF.

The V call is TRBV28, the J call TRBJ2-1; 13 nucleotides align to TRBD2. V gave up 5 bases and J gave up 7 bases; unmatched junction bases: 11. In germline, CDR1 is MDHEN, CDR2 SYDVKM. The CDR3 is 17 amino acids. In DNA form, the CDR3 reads TGTGCCAGCAGTCCCTCCCGACTAGCGGGAGGACGTAATGAGCAGTTCTTC. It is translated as CASSPSRLAGGRNEQFF. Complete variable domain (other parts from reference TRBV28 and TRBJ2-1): DVKVTQSSRYLVKRTGEKVFLECVQDMDHENMFWYRQDPGLGLRLIYFSYDVKMKEKGDIPEGYSVSREKKERFSLILESASTNQTSMYLCASSPSRLAGGRNEQFFGPGTRLTVL.